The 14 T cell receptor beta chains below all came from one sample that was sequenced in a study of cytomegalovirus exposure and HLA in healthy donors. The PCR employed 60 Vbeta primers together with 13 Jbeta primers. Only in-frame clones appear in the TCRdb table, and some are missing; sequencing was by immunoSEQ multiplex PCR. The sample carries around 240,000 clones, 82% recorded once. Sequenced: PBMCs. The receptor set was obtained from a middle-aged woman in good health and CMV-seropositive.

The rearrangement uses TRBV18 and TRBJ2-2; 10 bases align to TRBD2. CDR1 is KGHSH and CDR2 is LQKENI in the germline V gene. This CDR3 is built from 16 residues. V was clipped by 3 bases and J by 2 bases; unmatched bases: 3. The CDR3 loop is CASSPSSGGNTGELFF. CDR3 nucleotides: TGTGCCAGCTCACCTTCTAGCGGGGGAAACACCGGGGAGCTGTTTTTT.

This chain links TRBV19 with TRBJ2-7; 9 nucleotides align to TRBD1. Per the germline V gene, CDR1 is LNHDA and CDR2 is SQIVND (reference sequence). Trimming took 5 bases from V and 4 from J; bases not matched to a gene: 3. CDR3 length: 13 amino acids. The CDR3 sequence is CASSRQGVYEQYF. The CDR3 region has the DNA TGTGCCAGTAGTCGACAGGGGGTGTACGAGCAGTACTTC. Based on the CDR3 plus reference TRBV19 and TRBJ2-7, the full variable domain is DGGITQSPKYLFRKEGQNVTLSCEQNLNHDAMYWYRQDPGQGLRLIYYSQIVNDFQKGDIAEGYSVSREKKESFPLTVTSAQKNPTAFYLCASSRQGVYEQYFGPGTRLTVT.

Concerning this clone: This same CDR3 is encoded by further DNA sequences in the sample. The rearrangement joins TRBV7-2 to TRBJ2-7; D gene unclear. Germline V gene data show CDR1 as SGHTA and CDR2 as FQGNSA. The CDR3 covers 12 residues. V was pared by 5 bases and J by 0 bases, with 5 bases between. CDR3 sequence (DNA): TGTGCCAGCAGCGGTAGCTCCTACGAGCAGTACTTC. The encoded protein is CASSGSSYEQYF.

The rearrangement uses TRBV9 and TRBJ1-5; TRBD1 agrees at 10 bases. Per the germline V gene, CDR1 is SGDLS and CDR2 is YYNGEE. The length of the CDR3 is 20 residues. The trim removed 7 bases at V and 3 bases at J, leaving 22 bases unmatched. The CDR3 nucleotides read TGTGCCAGCTCGGTCAGAATGTTCGGGACAGGGGTCTCTTCCAATCAGCCCCAGCATTTT. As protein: CASSVRMFGTGVSSNQPQHF.

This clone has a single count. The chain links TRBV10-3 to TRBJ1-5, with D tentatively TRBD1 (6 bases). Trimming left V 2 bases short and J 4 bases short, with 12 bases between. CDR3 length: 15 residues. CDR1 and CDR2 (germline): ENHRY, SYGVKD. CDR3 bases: TGTGCCATCAGTGAGGGGGGCGGGAGTAATCAGCCCCAGCATTTT. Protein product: CAISEGGGSNQPQHF.

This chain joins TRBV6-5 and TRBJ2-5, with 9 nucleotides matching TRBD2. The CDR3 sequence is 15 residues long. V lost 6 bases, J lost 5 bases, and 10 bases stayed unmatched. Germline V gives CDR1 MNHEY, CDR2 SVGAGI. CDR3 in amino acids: CASSWRGGQEETQYF. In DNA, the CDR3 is TGTGCCAGCAGCTGGCGGGGGGGCCAGGAGGAGACCCAGTACTTC.

The CDR3 bases are TGTGCCACCAGCAGAGAGGGCCCGAAGCGGGATGCTTTCTTT. Translating gives CATSREGPKRDAFF. The chain combines TRBV15 with TRBJ1-1; D is unresolved. CDR3 length: 14 amino acids. Germline CDR1 and CDR2: LNHNV and YYDKDF (reference sequence). The ends were cut back, 0 bases at V and 11 bases at J, with 16 bases in the middle.

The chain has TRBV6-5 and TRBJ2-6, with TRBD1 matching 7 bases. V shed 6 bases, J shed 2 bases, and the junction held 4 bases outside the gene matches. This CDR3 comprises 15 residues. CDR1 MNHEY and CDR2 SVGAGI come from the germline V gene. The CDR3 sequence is CASRPTGAGANVLTF. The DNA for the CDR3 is TGTGCCAGCAGGCCAACAGGGGCTGGGGCCAACGTCCTGACTTTC.

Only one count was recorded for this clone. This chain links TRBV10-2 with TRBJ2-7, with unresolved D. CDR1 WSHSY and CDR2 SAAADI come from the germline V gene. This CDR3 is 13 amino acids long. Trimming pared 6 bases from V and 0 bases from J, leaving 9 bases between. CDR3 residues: CASSRIDSYEQYF. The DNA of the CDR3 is TGCGCCAGCAGCCGAATAGACTCCTACGAGCAGTACTTC.

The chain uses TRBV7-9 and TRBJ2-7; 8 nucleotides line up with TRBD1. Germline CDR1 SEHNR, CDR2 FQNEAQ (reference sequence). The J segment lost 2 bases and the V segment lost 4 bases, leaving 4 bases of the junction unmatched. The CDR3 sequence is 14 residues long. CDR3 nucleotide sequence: TGTGCCAGCAGCTCCGACAGGGGCCCCTACGAGCAGTACTTC. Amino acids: CASSSDRGPYEQYF.

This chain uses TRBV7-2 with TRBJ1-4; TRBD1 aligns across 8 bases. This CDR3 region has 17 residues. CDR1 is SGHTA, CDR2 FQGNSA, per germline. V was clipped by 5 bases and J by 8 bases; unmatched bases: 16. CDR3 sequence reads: CASSQDSFGQGLEKLFF. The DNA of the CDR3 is TGTGCCAGCAGCCAGGACAGCTTCGGACAGGGTCTCGAAAAACTGTTTTTT.

CDR3 protein: CASRRGGETQYF. The CDR3, as DNA: TGTGCCTCGAGGAGAGGGGGAGAGACCCAGTACTTC. This chain joins TRBV6-1 and TRBJ2-5, with a weak D call TRBD1 (6 bases). The V gene lost 11 bases and the J gene lost 4 bases, with 14 bases spanning the gap. The CDR3 extends over 12 amino acids. Germline V gene sequence: CDR1 MNHNS, CDR2 SASEGT.

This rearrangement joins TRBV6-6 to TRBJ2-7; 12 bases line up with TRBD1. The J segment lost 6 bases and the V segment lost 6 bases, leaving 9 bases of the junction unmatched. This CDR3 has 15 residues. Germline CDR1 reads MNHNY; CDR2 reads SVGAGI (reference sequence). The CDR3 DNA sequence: TGTGCCAGCAGGGAGGGACAGGGGGCTTTATTCGAGCAGTACTTC. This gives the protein CASREGQGALFEQYF.

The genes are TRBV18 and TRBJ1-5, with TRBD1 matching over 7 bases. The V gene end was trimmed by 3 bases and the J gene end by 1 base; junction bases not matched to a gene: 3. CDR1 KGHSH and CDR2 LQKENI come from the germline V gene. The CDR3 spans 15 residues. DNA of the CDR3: TGTGCCAGCTCACCCGGGACAGACAGCAATCAGCCCCAGCATTTT. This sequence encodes CASSPGTDSNQPQHF.